What follows describes a single T cell receptor (beta chain). The sample belongs to a study of T-cell memory formation after mild COVID-19. MiXCR was run by TCRdb on the 5' RACE reads, yielding one entry per CDR3 protein. The sample includes about 170,000 distinct CDR3 sequences, 13% seen only once; the top ten take more than 3%. CDR3 length equals 11 residues. Sequencing was done on a sample of PBMCs or a T cell subset sorted from them (not recorded which). The TCR comes from a man aged 18-30 years who had mild COVID-19 (a few samples of this study predate the infection). Cell type and time point are not known. The gene calls are TRBV21-1 and TRBJ1-2; the table's D gene call, TRBD1, was not cross checked with the DNA. TRBV21-1 is reported as a pseudogene. CDR3 DNA: TGTGCCAGCAGCCGCCGGGCTGGCTACACCTTC. It codes for CASSRRAGYTF.